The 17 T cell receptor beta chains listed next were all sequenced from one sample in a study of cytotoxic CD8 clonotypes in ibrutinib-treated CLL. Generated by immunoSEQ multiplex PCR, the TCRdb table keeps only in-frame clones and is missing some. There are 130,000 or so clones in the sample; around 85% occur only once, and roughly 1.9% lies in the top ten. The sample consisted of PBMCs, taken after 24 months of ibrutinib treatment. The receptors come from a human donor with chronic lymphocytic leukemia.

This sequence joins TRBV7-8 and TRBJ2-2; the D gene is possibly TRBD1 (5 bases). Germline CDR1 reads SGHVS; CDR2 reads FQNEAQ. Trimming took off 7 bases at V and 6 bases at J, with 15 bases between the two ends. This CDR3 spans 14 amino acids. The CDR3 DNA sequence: TGTGCCAGCACCGACAGTCCCCTAGCCGGGGAGCTGTTTTTT. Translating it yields CASTDSPLAGELFF.

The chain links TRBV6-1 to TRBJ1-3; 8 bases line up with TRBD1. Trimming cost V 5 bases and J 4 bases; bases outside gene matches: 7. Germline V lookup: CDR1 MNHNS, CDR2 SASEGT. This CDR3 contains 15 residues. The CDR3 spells CASSTRTGLGNTIYF. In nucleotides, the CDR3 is TGTGCCAGCAGTACCCGGACAGGGCTCGGAAACACCATATATTTT.

CDR3 in amino acids: CASSDTGRGRGSNQPQHF. The DNA for the CDR3 is TGTGCCAGCAGTGATACTGGCAGGGGGCGCGGGAGCAATCAGCCCCAGCATTTT. The gene calls are TRBV6-1 and TRBJ1-5, with TRBD1 matching over 8 bases. This CDR3 contains 18 residues. CDR1 and CDR2 (germline): MNHNS, SASEGT. V shed 3 bases, J shed 1 base, and the junction held 11 bases outside the gene matches.

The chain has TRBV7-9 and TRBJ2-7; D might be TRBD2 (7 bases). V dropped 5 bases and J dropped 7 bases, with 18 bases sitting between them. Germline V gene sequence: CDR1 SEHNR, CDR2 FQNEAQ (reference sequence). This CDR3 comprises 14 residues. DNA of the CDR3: TGTGCCAGCAGCCCCTGGGGAGGGGGACAAGAGCAGTACTTC. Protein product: CASSPWGGGQEQYF.

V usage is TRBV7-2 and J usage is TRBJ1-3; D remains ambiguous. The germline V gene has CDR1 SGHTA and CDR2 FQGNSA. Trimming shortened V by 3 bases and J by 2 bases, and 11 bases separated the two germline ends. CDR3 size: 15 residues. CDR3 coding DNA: TGTGCCAGCAGCTTGACCGTTACTACTGGAAACACCATATATTTT. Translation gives CASSLTVTTGNTIYF.

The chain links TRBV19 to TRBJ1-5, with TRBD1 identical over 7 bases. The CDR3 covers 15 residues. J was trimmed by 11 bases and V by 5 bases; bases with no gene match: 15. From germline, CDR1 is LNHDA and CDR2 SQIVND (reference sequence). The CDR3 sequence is CASSLRTGGYESQHF. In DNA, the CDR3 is TGTGCCAGTAGTTTACGGACAGGAGGGTATGAGTCCCAGCATTTT.

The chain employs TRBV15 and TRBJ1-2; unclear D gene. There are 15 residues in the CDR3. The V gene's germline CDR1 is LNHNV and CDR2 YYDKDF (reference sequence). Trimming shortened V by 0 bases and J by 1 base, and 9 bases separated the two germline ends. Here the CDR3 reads CATSRDLGDNYGYTF. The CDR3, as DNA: TGTGCCACCAGCAGAGATCTCGGAGATAACTATGGCTACACCTTC.

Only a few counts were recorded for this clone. In DNA form, the CDR3 reads TGTGCCAGCAGCCCCCGTGAGGGGGCTGGAGATACGCAGTATTTT. This translates into CASSPREGAGDTQYF. J is TRBJ2-3 and V is TRBV7-9; TRBD1 matches 7 bases. The CDR3 is 15 residues long. J lost 5 bases, V lost 5 bases, and 10 bases had no gene match. The V gene's germline CDR1 is SEHNR and CDR2 FQNEAQ (reference sequence).

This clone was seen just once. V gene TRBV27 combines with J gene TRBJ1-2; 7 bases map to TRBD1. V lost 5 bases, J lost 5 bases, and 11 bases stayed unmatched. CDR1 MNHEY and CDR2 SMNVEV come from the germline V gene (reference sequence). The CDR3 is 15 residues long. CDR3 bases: TGTGCCAGCAGTGCTCGACAGGGTACACCTTATGGCTACACCTTC. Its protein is CASSARQGTPYGYTF.

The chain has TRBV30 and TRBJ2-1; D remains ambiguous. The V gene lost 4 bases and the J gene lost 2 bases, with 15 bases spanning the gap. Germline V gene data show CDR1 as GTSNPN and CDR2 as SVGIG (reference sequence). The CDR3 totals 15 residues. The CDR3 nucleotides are TGTGCCTGGAAAGTCAATCCAACAGCCTACAATGAGCAGTTCTTC. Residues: CAWKVNPTAYNEQFF. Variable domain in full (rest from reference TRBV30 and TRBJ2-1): SQTIHQWPATLVQPVGSPLSLECTVEGTSNPNLYWYRQAAGRGLQLLFYSVGIGQISSEVPQNLSASRPQDRQFILSSKKLLLSDSGFYLCAWKVNPTAYNEQFFGPGTRLTVL.

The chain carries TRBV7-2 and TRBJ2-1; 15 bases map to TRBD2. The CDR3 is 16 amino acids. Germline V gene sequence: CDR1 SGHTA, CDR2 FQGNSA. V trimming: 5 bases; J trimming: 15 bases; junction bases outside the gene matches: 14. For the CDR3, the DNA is TGTGCCAGCAGCCAAAGGACTAGCGGGAGGGCCAACACTCTGTTCTTC. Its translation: CASSQRTSGRANTLFF.

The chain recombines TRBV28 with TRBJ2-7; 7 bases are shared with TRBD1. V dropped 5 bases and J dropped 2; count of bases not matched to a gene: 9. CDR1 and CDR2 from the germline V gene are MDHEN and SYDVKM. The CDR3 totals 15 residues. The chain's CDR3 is CASSTPTGLTYEQYF. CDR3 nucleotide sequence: TGTGCCAGCAGTACCCCGACAGGGCTTACCTACGAGCAGTACTTC. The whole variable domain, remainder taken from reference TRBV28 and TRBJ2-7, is DVKVTQSSRYLVKRTGEKVFLECVQDMDHENMFWYRQDPGLGLRLIYFSYDVKMKEKGDIPEGYSVSREKKERFSLILESASTNQTSMYLCASSTPTGLTYEQYFGPGTRLTVT.

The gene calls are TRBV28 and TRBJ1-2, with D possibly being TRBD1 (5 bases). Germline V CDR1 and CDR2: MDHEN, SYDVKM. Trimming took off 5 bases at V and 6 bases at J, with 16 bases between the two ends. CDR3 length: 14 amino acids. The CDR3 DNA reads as TGTGCCAGCAGTCCACACCAGGGACGGAATGGCTACACCTTC. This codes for CASSPHQGRNGYTF.

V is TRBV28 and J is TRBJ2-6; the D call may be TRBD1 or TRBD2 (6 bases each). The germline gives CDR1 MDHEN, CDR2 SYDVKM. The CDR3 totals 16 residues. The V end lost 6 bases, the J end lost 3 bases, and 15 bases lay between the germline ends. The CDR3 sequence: CASSPRGAGGANVLTF. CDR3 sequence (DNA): TGTGCCAGCAGCCCAAGGGGGGCAGGTGGGGCCAACGTCCTGACTTTC.

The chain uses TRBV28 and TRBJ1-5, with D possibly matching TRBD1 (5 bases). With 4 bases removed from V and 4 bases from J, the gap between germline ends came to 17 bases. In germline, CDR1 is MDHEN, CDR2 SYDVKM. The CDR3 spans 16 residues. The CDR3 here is CASSSPQGIGNQPQHF. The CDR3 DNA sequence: TGTGCCAGCAGTTCCCCCCAGGGAATTGGGAATCAGCCCCAGCATTTT.

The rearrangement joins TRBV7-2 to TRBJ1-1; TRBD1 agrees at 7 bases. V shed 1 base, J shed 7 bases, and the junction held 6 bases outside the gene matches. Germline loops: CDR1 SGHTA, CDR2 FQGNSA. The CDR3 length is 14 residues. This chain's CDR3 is CASSLGRQGLEAFF. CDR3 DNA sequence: TGTGCCAGCAGCTTAGGAAGACAGGGTCTTGAAGCTTTCTTT.

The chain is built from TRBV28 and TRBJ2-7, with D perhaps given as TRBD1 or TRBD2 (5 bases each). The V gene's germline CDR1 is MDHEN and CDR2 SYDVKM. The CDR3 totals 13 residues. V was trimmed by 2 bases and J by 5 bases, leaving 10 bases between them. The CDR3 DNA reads TGTGCCAGCAGTTTAGGGGGTCGCCACGAGCAGTACTTC. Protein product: CASSLGGRHEQYF.